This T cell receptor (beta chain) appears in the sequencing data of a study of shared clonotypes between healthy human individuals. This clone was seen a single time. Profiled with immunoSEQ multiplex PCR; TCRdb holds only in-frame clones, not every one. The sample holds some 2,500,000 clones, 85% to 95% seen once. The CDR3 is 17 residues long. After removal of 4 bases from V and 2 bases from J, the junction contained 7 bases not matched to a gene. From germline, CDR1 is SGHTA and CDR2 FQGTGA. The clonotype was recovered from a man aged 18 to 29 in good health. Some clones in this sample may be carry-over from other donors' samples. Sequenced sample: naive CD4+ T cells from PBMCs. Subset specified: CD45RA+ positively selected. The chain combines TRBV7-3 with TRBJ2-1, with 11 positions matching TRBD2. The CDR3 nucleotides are TGTGCCAGCAGCTCGACACTTAGCGGGAGGGCCTACAATGAGCAGTTCTTC. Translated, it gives CASSSTLSGRAYNEQFF.